Following are 23 T cell receptor beta chains from one sample sequenced in a study of early T cells in non-severe SARS-CoV-2 infection. TCRdb ran MiXCR on the 5' RACE reads and lists one entry per CDR3 protein. The data show 80,000 to 95,000 distinct CDR3 sequences, 14% to 15% seen once. Sequenced material: whole blood. These receptors all stem from an adult who was a healthcare worker with PCR-confirmed SARS-CoV-2 infection or an uninfected control (not recorded which).

The gene calls are TRBV14 and TRBJ1-1, with D uncertain. Germline V CDR1 and CDR2: SGHDN, FVKESK. The CDR3 is 13 amino acids. Trimming took off 4 bases at V and 0 bases at J, with 6 bases between the two ends. The CDR3 reads CASSPRMNTEAFF. Here the CDR3 DNA reads TGTGCCAGCAGCCCAAGGATGAACACTGAAGCTTTCTTT. The full variable domain, with the rest looked up from reference TRBV14 and TRBJ1-1, is EAGVTQFPSHSVIEKGQTVTLRCDPISGHDNLYWYRRVMGKEIKFLLHFVKESKQDESGMPNNRFLAERTGGTYSTLKVQPAELEDSGVYFCASSPRMNTEAFFGQGTRLTVV.

The chain carries TRBV6-2 or TRBV6-3 and TRBJ2-1; no firm D call. The CDR3 runs 12 residues. Trimming took 5 bases from V and 13 from J, leaving 15 bases between them. From germline, CDR1 is MNHEY and CDR2 SVGEGT. DNA of the CDR3: TGTGCCAGCAGTACTGGATTCAGGCCCCAGTTCTTC. Translating gives CASSTGFRPQFF.

This clonotype was seen only a few times. The chain is built from TRBV7-2 and TRBJ1-5; TRBD1 is a possible D gene (6 bases). Germline V gene data show CDR1 as SGHTA and CDR2 as FQGNSA. The CDR3 is 13 residues long. With 5 bases removed from V and 4 bases from J, the gap between germline ends came to 9 bases. Here the CDR3 DNA reads TGTGCCAGCAGCCGGACAGCTAATCAGCCCCAGCATTTT. Translated: CASSRTANQPQHF.

This clonotype was counted a few times. V gene TRBV12-3 or TRBV12-4 combines with J gene TRBJ1-1; D is uncertain. The ends were cut back, 5 bases at V and 3 bases at J, with 16 bases in the middle. The CDR3 length is 15 residues. The CDR3 DNA is TGTGCCAGCAGTCCCCAGCAGGACGGATACACTGAAGCTTTCTTT. This sequence encodes CASSPQQDGYTEAFF.

The chain's CDR3 is CASISGDRGATEAFF. The CDR3 DNA follows: TGTGCCAGCATCTCAGGGGACAGGGGAGCGACTGAAGCTTTCTTT. The V call is TRBV2, the J call TRBJ1-1; 10 positions match TRBD1. Germline CDR1 and CDR2: SNHLY and FYNNEI. This CDR3 has 15 residues. V lost 7 bases to trimming and J lost 5 bases; unmatched junction nucleotides: 10. The full variable domain, rest sourced from reference TRBV2 and TRBJ1-1, is EPEVTQTPSHQVTQMGQEVILRCVPISNHLYFYWYRQILGQKVEFLVSFYNNEISEKSEIFDDQFSVERPDGSNFTLKIRSTKLEDSAMYFCASISGDRGATEAFFGQGTRLTVV.

This clonotype has a handful of counts. The V and J genes are TRBV20-1 and TRBJ1-1; no clear D gene. With 0 bases removed from V and 4 bases from J, the gap between germline ends came to 6 bases. The CDR3 totals 12 residues. Per the germline V gene, CDR1 is DFQATT and CDR2 is SNEGSKA (reference sequence). This chain's CDR3 is CSARDVGTEAFF. CDR3 coding DNA: TGCAGTGCTAGAGATGTCGGCACTGAAGCTTTCTTT.

The rearrangement uses TRBV12-5 and TRBJ1-6; D unclear. V lost 1 base and J lost 10, with 5 bases in between. Germline CDR1 and CDR2: LGHNT and FRNRAP. CDR3 length equals 12 residues. In DNA form, the CDR3 reads TGTGCTAGTGGTTTGGCAGTCTCACCCCTCCACTTT. It encodes CASGLAVSPLHF.

The chain joins TRBV5-1 to TRBJ1-1, with a possible D match to TRBD1 (6 bases). Per germline, CDR1 SGHRS and CDR2 YFSETQ. The CDR3 length is 15 residues. V lost 0 bases to trimming and J lost 0 bases, with 9 bases between them. The CDR3 DNA reads as TGCGCCAGCAGCTTGGGTCCAGGGGTGAACACTGAAGCTTTCTTT. It specifies CASSLGPGVNTEAFF.

This chain connects TRBV11-2 to TRBJ2-5, with 12 bases matching TRBD1. The V gene end was trimmed by 5 bases and the J gene end by 5 bases; junction bases not matched to a gene: 6. The CDR3 loop spans 15 amino acids. CDR1 SGHAT and CDR2 FQNNGV come from the germline V gene. In nucleotides, the CDR3 is TGTGCCAGCAGCACTCGGGACAGGGGGCATGAGACCCAGTACTTC. Translated: CASSTRDRGHETQYF.

This clonotype was seen many times. This chain links TRBV7-2 with TRBJ1-5; D is possibly TRBD1 (6 bases). V dropped 1 base and J dropped 6 bases, with 7 bases sitting between them. The CDR3 is 13 residues long. Germline-derived CDR1 and CDR2 are SGHTA and FQGNSA. For the CDR3, the DNA is TGTGCCAGCAGCTTAGTGGACAGTCAGCCCCAGCATTTT. Its protein is CASSLVDSQPQHF.

In DNA, the CDR3 is TGCGCCAGCAGCCAAGAGCCGGGACTAGTAGACAATGAGCAGTTCTTC. Amino acid sequence: CASSQEPGLVDNEQFF. The chain links TRBV4-1 to TRBJ2-1; 8 nucleotides match TRBD2. V dropped 0 bases and J dropped 5; count of bases not matched to a gene: 6. Germline V lookup: CDR1 MGHRA, CDR2 YSYEKL. The CDR3 is 16 residues long.

This chain uses TRBV6-6 with TRBJ2-2; TRBD1 might be the D (6 bases). V was clipped by 7 bases and J by 0 bases, with 12 bases between them. CDR3 size: 15 residues. Germline values: CDR1 MNHNY, CDR2 SVGAGI (reference sequence). CDR3: CASNLGQTNTGELFF. For the CDR3, the DNA is TGTGCCAGCAACCTAGGACAGACGAACACCGGGGAGCTGTTTTTT.

This clonotype came up a few times. In DNA form, the CDR3 reads TGTGCCAGCAGCTTAGACAGTGGCAGAGATACGCAGTATTTT. This sequence encodes CASSLDSGRDTQYF. This chain uses TRBV7-2 with TRBJ2-3; no definite D call. From germline, CDR1 is SGHTA and CDR2 FQGNSA. This CDR3 contains 14 residues. Trimming shortened V by 1 base and J by 5 bases, and 10 bases separated the two germline ends.

This clonotype has only a few counts. CDR3 sequence (DNA): TGTGCCAGCACCCCCCGAGGCTGGTACGAGCAGTACTTC. It is translated as CASTPRGWYEQYF. The genes are TRBV5-8 and TRBJ2-7, with unresolved D. The V gene's germline CDR1 is SGHTS and CDR2 YDEGEE. V was trimmed by 6 bases and J by 4 bases, leaving 14 bases between them. There are 13 residues in the CDR3.

This clonotype was detected only a few times. The gene calls are TRBV7-6 and TRBJ2-7; TRBD2 might be the D (6 bases). Trimming took 5 bases from V and 2 from J, leaving 16 bases between them. This CDR3 contains 15 residues. The germline V gene has CDR1 SGHVS and CDR2 FNYEAQ. The CDR3 region has the DNA TGTGCCAGCAGCCCAGAGGAGGGCAGGACCTACGAGCAGTACTTC. This translates into CASSPEEGRTYEQYF.

This clonotype was counted between two and nine times. The chain couples TRBV29-1 to TRBJ2-3; D tentatively fits TRBD1 or TRBD2 (6 bases each). Germline CDR1 reads SQVTM; CDR2 reads ANQGSEA. The V end lost 5 bases, the J end lost 2 bases, and 14 bases lay between the germline ends. CDR3 length: 14 amino acids. In nucleotides, the CDR3 is TGCAGCGTTTCCAGAGGGGGGAACACAGATACGCAGTATTTT. Its translation: CSVSRGGNTDTQYF.

This chain links TRBV20-1 with TRBJ2-7; 9 bases are shared with TRBD1. CDR3 length: 14 amino acids. The germline gives CDR1 DFQATT, CDR2 SNEGSKA (reference sequence). The junction had 8 bases not matched to a gene; V was cut back by 1 base and J by 7 bases. The chain's CDR3 is CSARATGGRLEQYF. CDR3 nucleotide sequence: TGCAGTGCTAGAGCCACAGGGGGCCGGTTAGAGCAGTACTTC.

The gene calls are TRBV9 and TRBJ1-4, with D possibly matching TRBD1 (5 bases). The germline V and J ends were trimmed by 1 base and 10 bases, with 14 bases remaining between them. The CDR3 consists of 14 residues. Germline CDR1 is SGDLS and CDR2 is YYNGEE. CDR3 residues: CASSVLGEVGKLFF. The DNA of the CDR3 is TGTGCCAGCAGCGTATTAGGGGAAGTTGGAAAACTGTTTTTT.

This clonotype appeared a few times. V usage is TRBV29-1 and J usage is TRBJ1-4; D unresolved. Germline values: CDR1 SQVTM, CDR2 ANQGSEA. Trimming left V 0 bases short and J 8 bases short, with 13 bases between. The CDR3 has 14 amino acids. CDR3: CSVEEATLGEKLFF. CDR3 DNA sequence: TGCAGCGTTGAAGAGGCGACGTTGGGAGAAAAACTGTTTTTT.

The chain employs TRBV2 and TRBJ2-2; 7 nucleotides line up with TRBD2. This CDR3 is 14 amino acids long. Trimming at V came to 8 bases and at J to 1 base, leaving 4 bases not matched to a gene. Germline CDR1 reads SNHLY; CDR2 reads FYNNEI. The CDR3, as DNA: TGTGCCAGCGGGGCTAGCGGGAACACCGGGGAGCTGTTTTTT. Translating it yields CASGASGNTGELFF.

At least ten counts were recorded for this clonotype. J is TRBJ2-3 and V is TRBV15, with no clear D. Germline values: CDR1 LNHNV, CDR2 YYDKDF (reference sequence). V gave up 0 bases and J gave up 3 bases, with 7 bases separating them. The CDR3 spans 14 residues. This chain's CDR3 is CATSREERTDTQYF. CDR3 sequence (DNA): TGTGCCACCAGCAGAGAAGAACGGACAGATACGCAGTATTTT. The full variable domain, its missing parts supplied by reference TRBV15 and TRBJ2-3, is DAMVIQNPRYQVTQFGKPVTLSCSQTLNHNVMYWYQQKSSQAPKLLFHYYDKDFNNEADTPDNFQSRRPNTSFCFLDIRSPGLGDTAMYLCATSREERTDTQYFGPGTRLTVL.

This clonotype has a handful of counts. The chain recombines TRBV29-1 with TRBJ2-1; no clear D gene. Germline loops: CDR1 SQVTM, CDR2 ANQGSEA. Deletions cut 6 bases from V and 7 bases from J, with 13 bases between. The length of the CDR3 is 12 residues. Here the CDR3 DNA reads TGCAGCGTAGTTGGAAAGTGGAATGAGCAGTTCTTC. Residues: CSVVGKWNEQFF.

This clonotype was found a few times. The V call is TRBV29-1, the J call TRBJ2-2, with D uncertain. The V end was cut by 3 bases, the J end by 1 base, with 6 bases between. Germline loops: CDR1 SQVTM, CDR2 ANQGSEA. This CDR3 is 13 amino acids long. The CDR3 DNA is TGCAGCGTTGACACCCTGAACACCGGGGAGCTGTTTTTT. It codes for CSVDTLNTGELFF.